This entry features one T cell receptor beta chain sequence. Its specificity is unknown. This sample is drawn from a study of cytomegalovirus exposure and HLA in healthy donors. Study-level findings and limits: Immune exposure data for these donors was limited to CMV serostatus. Later genetic work tied a missense DCLRE1C variant to beta-chain V and J trimming.

Germline CDR1 SNHLY, CDR2 FYNNEI. The CDR3 totals 15 residues. The V and J ends lost 5 bases and 0 bases, in that order; junction bases with no gene match: 3. The study ran its PCR with 60 Vbeta and 13 Jbeta primers. Measured with immunoSEQ multiplex PCR; TCRdb has only the in-frame clones, and not every one. This table has roughly 290,000 clones, approximately 80% appearing once. Healthy bone marrow donors made up the donors. The sequenced sample was PBMCs. This chain connects TRBV2 to TRBJ2-3; 9 bases align to TRBD1. The sequence came from a girl aged 2 to 9 in good health and CMV-seronegative. The DNA of the CDR3 is TGTGCCAGCAGTCAAGACAGGGGGAGCACAGATACGCAGTATTTT. Protein: CASSQDRGSTDTQYF.